This entry concerns a single T cell receptor (beta chain). No antigen is known for it. This sample stems from a study of T cell responses to AZD1222 COVID-19 vaccine. Study-level results: Dominant at 160-218 and 743-854, vaccine-associated CD4 TCRs also spanned spike. The study reported that nearly half of spike-specific TCRs target unmutated variant regions. Sampling that yielded the repertoires occurred only after the peak T cell response.

This CDR3 spans 15 amino acids. CDR1 is SGHDT and CDR2 is YYEEEE in the germline V gene. V lost 3 bases and J lost 2, with 14 bases in between. The data were produced by immunoSEQ multiplex PCR, yet TCRdb's version contains in-frame clones alone and is incomplete. The sample carries around 110,000 clones, about 90% recorded once. The input for sequencing was peripheral blood, taken on day 0 of AZD1222 vaccination. The source of this sequence is an adult in good health. The V call is TRBV5-6, the J call TRBJ1-1, with D possibly being TRBD1 (5 bases). In DNA form, the CDR3 reads TGTGCCAGCAGCTCGTGGGGCCTTTTAAACACTGAAGCTTTCTTT. Its translation is CASSSWGLLNTEAFF.